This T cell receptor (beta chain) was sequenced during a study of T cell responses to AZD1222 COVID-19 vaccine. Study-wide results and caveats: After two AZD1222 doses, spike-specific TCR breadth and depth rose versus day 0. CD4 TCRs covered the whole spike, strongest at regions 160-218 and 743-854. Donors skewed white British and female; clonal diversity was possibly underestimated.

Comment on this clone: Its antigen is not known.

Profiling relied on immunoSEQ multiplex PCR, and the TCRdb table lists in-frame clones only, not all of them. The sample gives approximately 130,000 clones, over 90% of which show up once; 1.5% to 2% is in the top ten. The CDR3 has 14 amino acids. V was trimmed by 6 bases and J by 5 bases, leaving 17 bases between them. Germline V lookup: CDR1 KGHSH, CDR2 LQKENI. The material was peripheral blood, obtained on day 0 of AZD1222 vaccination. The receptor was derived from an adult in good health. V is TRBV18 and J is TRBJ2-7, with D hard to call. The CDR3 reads CASSRDGGTDEQYF. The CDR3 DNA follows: TGTGCCAGCTCCCGAGACGGTGGCACCGACGAGCAGTACTTC.